These 15 T cell receptor beta chains share one sample of origin, sequenced in a study of monozygotic twins with inflammatory bowel disease. TCRdb processed the 5' RACE reads again and assigns one entry to each CDR3 protein, with no DNA. In total, the table holds more than 110,000 distinct CDR3 sequences. The sequenced sample consisted of blood. The receptor set was obtained from a human donor with ulcerative colitis or Crohn's disease, or a healthy co-twin of an affected twin (not recorded which).

The chain employs TRBV12-3 or TRBV12-4 and TRBJ1-2; TCRdb proposes TRBD1, but this gene call is untestable without DNA. This CDR3 is 14 amino acids long. The CDR3 spells CASSLFGDTYAVGF.

The V call is TRBV5-1, the J call TRBJ2-1; TCRdb indicates TRBD2, and absent DNA this call remains unverified. Germline V lookup: CDR1 SGHRS, CDR2 YFSETQ. This CDR3 spans 17 amino acids. The CDR3 here is CASSKNVGTSGRNEQFF. The variable domain in full, with the rest retrieved from reference TRBV5-1 and TRBJ2-1, is KAGVTQTPRYLIKTRGQQVTLSCSPISGHRSVSWYQQTPGQGLQFLFEYFSETQRNKGNFPGRFSGRQFSNSRSEMNVSTLELGDSALYLCASSKNVGTSGRNEQFFGPGTRLTVL.

The chain joins TRBV12-3 or TRBV12-4 to TRBJ1-1; the TCRdb D gene call, TRBD1, has no DNA to confirm it. The CDR3 covers 13 residues. CDR3 sequence reads: CASSFRNRDQAFF.

V and J are TRBV7-8 and TRBJ1-4; there is no DNA to check the TCRdb D call of TRBD1. The CDR3 contains 19 residues. CDR1 and CDR2 (germline): SGHVS, FQNEAQ. CDR3 in amino acids: CASSLDRGRMGATNEKLFF.

The genes are TRBV5-1 and TRBJ2-2. The CDR3 loop spans 14 amino acids. Looked up from germline, CDR1 is SGHRS and CDR2 is YFSETQ. CDR3 sequence reads: CASSLDSPTWELFF.

The chain joins TRBV3-1 to TRBJ2-2; without DNA, the TCRdb call of TRBD1 cannot be checked. CDR1 and CDR2 (germline): LGHDT, YNNKEL (reference sequence). CDR3 size: 14 residues. CDR3 sequence: CASSPPWETGELFF.

This rearrangement joins TRBV20-1 to TRBJ2-3; no DNA is available, so the TRBD2 call from TCRdb remains unchecked. Germline CDR1 is DFQATT and CDR2 is SNEGSKA (reference sequence). The CDR3 is 14 residues long. The CDR3 loop is CSALAGDGTDTQYF.

The chain employs TRBV6-1 and TRBJ1-2; the D gene TCRdb calls, TRBD1, cannot be checked with no DNA. CDR1 and CDR2 from the germline V gene are MNHNS and SASEGT. This CDR3 has 15 amino acids. CDR3 residues: CASRIRTGGLYGYTF.

CDR3 region: CASSPLGADTEAFF. The V gene is TRBV7-2, the J gene TRBJ1-1; checking the TCRdb D call of TRBD1 is not possible without DNA. This CDR3 spans 14 amino acids. Germline V lookup: CDR1 SGHTA, CDR2 FQGNSA.

The chain links TRBV20-1 to TRBJ1-1; the TCRdb D gene call, TRBD1, has no DNA to confirm it. CDR1 and CDR2 from the germline V gene are DFQATT and SNEGSKA (reference sequence). The CDR3 is made up of 12 amino acids. The CDR3 loop reads CSAPGAYTEAFF.

The chain has TRBV5-1 and TRBJ2-7. This CDR3 region has 15 residues. Per germline, CDR1 SGHRS and CDR2 YFSETQ. The CDR3 reads CASSLALTGPYEQYF.

The rearrangement joins TRBV24-1 to TRBJ1-2; the TRBD1 assignment by TCRdb is unverifiable without DNA. The germline gives CDR1 KGHDR, CDR2 SFDVKD. There are 16 residues in the CDR3. This chain's CDR3 is CATSDTGTGDRYGYTF.

V is TRBV5-4 and J is TRBJ2-1. This CDR3 is built from 15 residues. Per the germline V gene, CDR1 is SGHNT and CDR2 is YYREEE (reference sequence). CDR3 protein: CASSLWGVSYNEQFF.

This chain links TRBV7-9 with TRBJ2-2. The CDR3 has 16 residues. Looked up from germline, CDR1 is SEHNR and CDR2 is FQNEAQ (reference sequence). The CDR3 sequence: CASSSDPFANTGELFF.

This chain uses TRBV2 with TRBJ2-3. The CDR3 runs 14 residues. Germline lookup yields CDR1 SNHLY and CDR2 FYNNEI. The CDR3 sequence: CASSEALATDTQYF. The variable domain in full, with the rest retrieved from reference TRBV2 and TRBJ2-3, is EPEVTQTPSHQVTQMGQEVILRCVPISNHLYFYWYRQILGQKVEFLVSFYNNEISEKSEIFDDQFSVERPDGSNFTLKIRSTKLEDSAMYFCASSEALATDTQYFGPGTRLTVL.